A selection of T cell receptor beta chains follows, all from one sample in a study of CD8 T cells in Susac syndrome. TCRdb re-called the immunoSEQ multiplex PCR reads with MiXCR, one entry per CDR3 protein. The data hold almost 450,000 distinct CDR3 sequences, with around 85% observed a single time. Sequences were obtained from CD8+ T cells from PBMCs. These receptors all stem from a human donor with multiple sclerosis. CDR3s include the opening cysteine and the closing phenylalanine or tryptophan. A D gene is named only where the DNA matches it firmly. For some rows the clone size is stated as once, few or many, or as a class when expanded; others skip it.

d_call: TRBD2
v_call: TRBV7-9
j_call: TRBJ2-1
clone_size: NA
cdr3_nt: TGTGCCAGCAGCTTATTCGAGCTAGCGGTCCACAATGAGCAGTTCTTC
cdr3_aa: CASSLFELAVHNEQFF

d_call: TRBD1
v_call: TRBV20-1
j_call: TRBJ2-4
clone_size: NA
cdr3_nt: TGCAGTGCTAGAGAGACAGGGGGCAACATTCAGTACTTC
cdr3_aa: CSARETGGNIQYF

d_call: NA
v_call: TRBV28
j_call: TRBJ2-1
clone_size: once
cdr3_nt: TGTGCCAGCAGTTCTGGGGGGGCCCGCAATGAGCAGTTCTTC
cdr3_aa: CASSSGGARNEQFF

d_call: NA
v_call: TRBV12-3/TRBV12-4
j_call: TRBJ1-4
clone_size: NA
cdr3_nt: TGTGCCAGCAGTTTAGCGCGCGCAGGGGTAGATGAAAAACTGTTTTTT
cdr3_aa: CASSLARAGVDEKLFF

d_call: NA
v_call: TRBV19
j_call: TRBJ1-3
clone_size: NA
cdr3_nt: TGTGCCAGTAGTCTGATCAGCTCTGGAAACACCATATATTTT
cdr3_aa: CASSLISSGNTIYF

d_call: TRBD2
v_call: TRBV27
j_call: TRBJ2-7
clone_size: NA
cdr3_nt: TGTGCCAGCAGTTTCGTGTTAGCGGGAGGGTCTTACGAGCAGTACTTC
cdr3_aa: CASSFVLAGGSYEQYF

d_call: TRBD2
v_call: TRBV29-1
j_call: TRBJ2-3
clone_size: NA
cdr3_nt: TGCAGCGTAGCCCTCCCGGGACTAGCGGGGCCCGATACGCAGTATTTT
cdr3_aa: CSVALPGLAGPDTQYF

d_call: NA
v_call: TRBV7-9
j_call: TRBJ2-7
clone_size: NA
cdr3_nt: TGTGCCAGCAGCCCAAGTGGCCGGGAACTCTCCTACGAGCAGTACTTC
cdr3_aa: CASSPSGRELSYEQYF

d_call: NA
v_call: TRBV27
j_call: TRBJ2-7
clone_size: NA
cdr3_nt: TGTGCCAGCAGTCGTGGGAGCTCCTACGAGCAGTACTTC
cdr3_aa: CASSRGSSYEQYF

d_call: NA
v_call: TRBV6-6
j_call: TRBJ1-6
clone_size: NA
cdr3_nt: TGTGCCAGCAGTTACTCGTCAGGGAATAATTCACCCCTCCACTTT
cdr3_aa: CASSYSSGNNSPLHF

d_call: TRBD2
v_call: TRBV7-2
j_call: TRBJ2-1
clone_size: few
cdr3_nt: TGTGCCAGCAGCTTCAGCGGGAGGAGGCCCAGACCCTACAATGAGCAGTTCTTC
cdr3_aa: CASSFSGRRPRPYNEQFF

d_call: NA
v_call: TRBV27
j_call: TRBJ2-7
clone_size: NA
cdr3_nt: TGTGCCAGCAGTTTATCGTGGGTCGCCGAGCAGTACTTC
cdr3_aa: CASSLSWVAEQYF

d_call: NA
v_call: TRBV19
j_call: TRBJ1-2
clone_size: NA
cdr3_nt: TGTGCCAGTAGTGACGGCGGCTATGGCTACACCTTC
cdr3_aa: CASSDGGYGYTF

d_call: NA
v_call: TRBV7-6
j_call: TRBJ1-4
clone_size: few
cdr3_nt: TGTGCCAGCAGCTTAGGCAGTGAACACGTTGAAAAACTGTTTTTT
cdr3_aa: CASSLGSEHVEKLFF

d_call: NA
v_call: TRBV24-1
j_call: TRBJ2-7
clone_size: NA
cdr3_nt: TGTGCCACCAGTTCTAGCGAGCAGTACTTC
cdr3_aa: CATSSSEQYF

d_call: TRBD1
v_call: TRBV3-1
j_call: TRBJ2-3
clone_size: NA
cdr3_nt: TGTGCCAGCAGCCCCCAGGGGGTTACGCAGTATTTT
cdr3_aa: CASSPQGVTQYF

d_call: NA
v_call: TRBV20-1
j_call: TRBJ1-1
clone_size: NA
cdr3_nt: TGCAGTGCTAGAGCCCCGGACTACACTGAAGCTTTCTTT
cdr3_aa: CSARAPDYTEAFF

d_call: TRBD2
v_call: TRBV10-3
j_call: TRBJ2-3
clone_size: NA
cdr3_nt: TGTGCCATCAGTGCGGCTAGCGGCCTGGCGGATACGCAGTATTTT
cdr3_aa: CAISAASGLADTQYF

d_call: TRBD1
v_call: TRBV27
j_call: TRBJ1-1
clone_size: NA
cdr3_nt: TGTGCCAGCAGATTTATAGGGGGCGCCGAGACTGAAGCTTTCTTT
cdr3_aa: CASRFIGGAETEAFF

d_call: TRBD1
v_call: TRBV6-6
j_call: TRBJ1-2
clone_size: once
cdr3_nt: TGTGCCAGCAGTCCCAGTCTAACAGGGGATGGCTACACCTTC
cdr3_aa: CASSPSLTGDGYTF

d_call: TRBD1
v_call: TRBV12-3/TRBV12-4
j_call: TRBJ2-7
clone_size: NA
cdr3_nt: TGTGCCAGCAGTCCACAGAGCACCTACCCCGGGACAGCCTACGAGCAGTACTTC
cdr3_aa: CASSPQSTYPGTAYEQYF

d_call: NA
v_call: TRBV7-9
j_call: TRBJ1-2
clone_size: NA
cdr3_nt: TGTGCCAGCAGCTTAGATCTTGCAGCGCTCCCTAACTATGGCTACACCTTC
cdr3_aa: CASSLDLAALPNYGYTF

d_call: NA
v_call: TRBV27
j_call: TRBJ1-1
clone_size: NA
cdr3_nt: TGTGCCAGCAGTCGGACAGTAATGAACACTGAAGCTTTCTTT
cdr3_aa: CASSRTVMNTEAFF

d_call: NA
v_call: TRBV3-1
j_call: TRBJ2-7
clone_size: NA
cdr3_nt: TGTGCCAGCAGCTGGACAGGGAGGGACTCCTACGAGCAGTACTTC
cdr3_aa: CASSWTGRDSYEQYF

d_call: TRBD1
v_call: TRBV5-1
j_call: TRBJ2-2
clone_size: NA
cdr3_nt: TGCGCCAGCAGCTTGGAACGAGACAGGGAGAACACCGGGGAGCTGTTTTTT
cdr3_aa: CASSLERDRENTGELFF

d_call: NA
v_call: TRBV30
j_call: TRBJ2-6
clone_size: NA
cdr3_nt: TGTGCCTGGATCCGGGACTTCTCTGGGGCCAACGTCCTGACTTTC
cdr3_aa: CAWIRDFSGANVLTF

d_call: NA
v_call: TRBV7-9
j_call: TRBJ1-1
clone_size: few
cdr3_nt: TGTGCCAGCAGCTTTATGGGGGTGAAGAACTCTGAAGCTTTCTTT
cdr3_aa: CASSFMGVKNSEAFF